This T cell receptor (beta chain) was sequenced in a study of graft-versus-host responses after intestinal transplantation (dated by TCRdb to the early 2020s). Background on the whole study: Recipients received multivisceral, liver-intestinal, or isolated intestinal transplants. Graft-versus-host and host-versus-graft alloreactive T cell clones were tracked in the graft, circulation and bone marrow after intestinal transplantation using bulk TCR-beta CDR3 sequencing. All recipients received anti-thymocyte globulin induction followed by maintenance tacrolimus and steroids for three to four years. A cohort of fewer than 25 intestinal transplant recipients, including one retransplant, was enrolled, and a few patients lacking pretransplant specimens were excluded. To identify alloreactive clones, pre-transplant mixed lymphocyte reaction products were sequenced and then compared with unstimulated pre-transplant donor and recipient T cells. A peak of at least 4% donor T cells among recipient peripheral blood mononuclear cells was the definition used for donor T cell macrochimerism. Instead of going to the commercial service, samples from three later patients were sequenced in-house on an Illumina MiSeq and processed with MiXCR. What the study reported, not specific to this receptor: In the allografts of patients with donor T cell macrochimerism, GvH to HvG T cell clonal ratios were high. Early after transplant, peak levels of circulating GvH clones were found to be associated with declines in HvG clones. GvH clones were found in recipient bone marrow, and some of the GvH clones appeared earlier in ileal mucosa or blood, which is consistent with an intestinal mucosal origin. Conclusions were limited by the relatively low number and heterogeneity of intestinal transplant patients.

This clone was recorded once. Its recognized antigen is unknown. No much larger clone exists at a distance of one base, and base qualities are not known. Libraries were constructed by the immunoSEQ multiplex PCR assay. High-throughput TCR-beta CDR3 sequencing of genomic DNA from most patients was performed by Adaptive Biotechnologies. On the authors' methods: TCR sequencing data were retrieved from Adaptive's ImmunoSEQ software for 15 to 20 patients, whereas three other patients were processed with MiXCR and VDJtools. CDR3 nucleotide sequences shared between donor and recipient were removed because their origin could not be assigned. To be classed as alloreactive, a clone needed at least 2-fold expansion over unstimulated cells and a minimum CFSE-low frequency of 0.002% (template counts) or 0.001% (read counts). Clones detected in sequenced pre-transplant spleen, lymph node, or MLR CFSE-low populations of the donor or recipient were defined as mappable. Cumulative frequency of alloreactive clones was calculated as a percentage of all sequences weighted by copy number. TCRdb obtained this table from immuneACCESS and retained in-frame rearrangements with V and J assigned. These tables miss some clones; where compared with another copy, unresolved V genes account for less than half of the shortfall, and the remainder is unexplained. The V and J calls and clone size come from that table; D and trimming were worked out from the DNA. The sample records around 15,000 clones, 60% to 80% of which are singletons. The top ten constitute 7.8% of the sample.

To isolate intraepithelial and lamina propria lymphocytes from graft specimens, dithiothreitol, EDTA incubations and collagenase D digestion were used. Bulk TCR-beta sequencing was performed on serial intestinal graft biopsy specimens collected as late as 600 days after transplant. The clonotype comes from a human patient who received an intestinal transplant, so some T cells may come from the graft donor. The specimen was ileum tissue, collected about 430 days after intestinal transplant.

The CDR3 loop reads CASSLDHYEQYF. The nucleotide sequence reads as follows: TGTGCCAGCAGCTTGGACCACTACGAGCAGTACTTC. Recombination connected TRBV7-9 to TRBJ2-7, with no confident D gene call. From the cysteine through the phenylalanine, the CDR3 covers 12 amino acids. CDR3 DNA only is kept here, 36 bases in frame from base 1. V is shortened by 3 bases, J by 3 bases, and the region joining them spans 6 bases. According to the germline V gene (reference sequence), CDR1 reads SEHNR and CDR2 reads FQNEAQ.